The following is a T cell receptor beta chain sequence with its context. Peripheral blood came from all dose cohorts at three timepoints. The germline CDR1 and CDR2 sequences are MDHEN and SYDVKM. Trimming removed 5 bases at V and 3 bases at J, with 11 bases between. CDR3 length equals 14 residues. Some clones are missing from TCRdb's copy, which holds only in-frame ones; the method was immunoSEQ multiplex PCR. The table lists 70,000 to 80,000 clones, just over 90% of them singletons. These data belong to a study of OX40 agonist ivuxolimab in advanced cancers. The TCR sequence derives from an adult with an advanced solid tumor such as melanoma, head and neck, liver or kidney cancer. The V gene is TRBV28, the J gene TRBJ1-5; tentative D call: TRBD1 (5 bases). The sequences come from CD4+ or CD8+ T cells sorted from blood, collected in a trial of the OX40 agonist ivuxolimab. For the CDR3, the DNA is TGTGCCAGCAGTCTAGACAGTCCCAATCAGCCCCAGCATTTT. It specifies CASSLDSPNQPQHF.